This T cell receptor (beta chain) was identified during a study of blood T cell repertoires in COVID-19. The CDR3 is 14 amino acids. J was trimmed by 8 bases and V by 2 bases; bases with no gene match: 6. The V gene's germline CDR1 is SGHRS and CDR2 YFSETQ. Per the study methods: Scientists estimated how many nucleated cells there were by amplifying reference gene primers. The method was immunoSEQ multiplex PCR; TCRdb's version includes in-frame clones alone and lacks a portion of them. The V and J calls and clone size were taken over from that table, and D and trimming were inferred from the DNA. Here the sample spans around 100,000 clones, 78% being singletons.

The chain joins TRBV5-1 to TRBJ1-5; TRBD1 agrees at 8 bases. The sample was peripheral blood. The receptor was derived from a man aged 55-75 years with active or convalescent COVID-19. The CDR3 DNA reads TGCGCCAGCAGCTTTACAGGGGGTGTAGAGCCCCAGCATTTT. The encoded protein is CASSFTGGVEPQHF.